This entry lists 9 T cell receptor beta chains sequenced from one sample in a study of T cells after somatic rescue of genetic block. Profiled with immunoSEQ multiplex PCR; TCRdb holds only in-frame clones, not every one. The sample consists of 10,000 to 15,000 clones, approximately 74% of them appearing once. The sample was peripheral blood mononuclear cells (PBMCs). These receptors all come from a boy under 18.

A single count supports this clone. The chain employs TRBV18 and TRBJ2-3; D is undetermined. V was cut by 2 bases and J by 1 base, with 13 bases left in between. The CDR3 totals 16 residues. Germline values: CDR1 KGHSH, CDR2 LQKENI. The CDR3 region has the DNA TGTGCCAGCTCACCATTGGTCGTCCCGGGCACAGATACGCAGTATTTT. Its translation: CASSPLVVPGTDTQYF.

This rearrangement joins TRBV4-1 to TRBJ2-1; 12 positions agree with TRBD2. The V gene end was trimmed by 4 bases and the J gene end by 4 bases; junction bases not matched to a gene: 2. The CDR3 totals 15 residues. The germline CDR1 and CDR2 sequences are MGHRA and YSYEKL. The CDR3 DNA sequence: TGCGCCAGCAGCCGGACTAGCGGGGATTACAATGAGCAGTTCTTC. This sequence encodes CASSRTSGDYNEQFF.

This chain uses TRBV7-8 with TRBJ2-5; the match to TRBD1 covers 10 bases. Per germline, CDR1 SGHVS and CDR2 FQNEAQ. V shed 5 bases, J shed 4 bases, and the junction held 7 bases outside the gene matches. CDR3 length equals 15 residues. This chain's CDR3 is CASSAGTGDRETQYF. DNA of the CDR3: TGTGCCAGCAGCGCCGGGACAGGGGATAGAGAGACCCAGTACTTC. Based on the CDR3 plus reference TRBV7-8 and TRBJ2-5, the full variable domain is GAGVSQSPRYKVAKRGQDVALRCDPISGHVSLFWYQQALGQGPEFLTYFQNEAQLDKSGLPSDRFFAERPEGSVSTLKIQRTQQEDSAVYLCASSAGTGDRETQYFGPGTRLLVL.

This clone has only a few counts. The CDR3 sequence: CASSLVWGYGANVLTF. Here the CDR3 DNA reads TGTGCCAGCAGCTTAGTATGGGGGTATGGGGCCAACGTCCTGACTTTC. The rearrangement joins TRBV11-2 to TRBJ2-6; D possibly matches TRBD1 or TRBD2 (5 bases each). The V end was cut by 1 base, the J end by 3 bases, with 10 bases between. Germline V gene lookup returns CDR1 SGHAT and CDR2 FQNNGV. This CDR3 comprises 16 residues. The variable domain in full, completed from reference TRBV11-2 and TRBJ2-6, reads EAGVAQSPRYKIIEKRQSVAFWCNPISGHATLYWYQQILGQGPKLLIQFQNNGVVDDSQLPKDRFSAERLKGVDSTLKIQPAKLEDSAVYLCASSLVWGYGANVLTFGAGSRLTVL.

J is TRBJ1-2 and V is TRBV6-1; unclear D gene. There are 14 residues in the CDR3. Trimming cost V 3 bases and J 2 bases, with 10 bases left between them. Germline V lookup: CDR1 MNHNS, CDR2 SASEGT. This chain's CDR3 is CASSELGWNYGYTF. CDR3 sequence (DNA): TGTGCCAGCAGTGAGCTGGGGTGGAACTATGGCTACACCTTC.

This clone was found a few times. For the CDR3, the DNA is TGTGCCAGCAGGGAACAACCTGCAACTAATGAAAAACTGTTTTTT. Its translation is CASREQPATNEKLFF. The chain links TRBV6-1 to TRBJ1-4; D ambiguous. The germline V gene has CDR1 MNHNS and CDR2 SASEGT. CDR3 length: 15 amino acids. Trimming removed 6 bases from V and 0 bases from J, with 11 bases in between.

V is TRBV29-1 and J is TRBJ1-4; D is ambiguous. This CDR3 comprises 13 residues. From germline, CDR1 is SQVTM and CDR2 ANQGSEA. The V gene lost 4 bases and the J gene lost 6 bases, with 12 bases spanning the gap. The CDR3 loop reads CSVVRTADEKLFF. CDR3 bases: TGCAGCGTTGTCCGGACTGCTGATGAAAAACTGTTTTTT.

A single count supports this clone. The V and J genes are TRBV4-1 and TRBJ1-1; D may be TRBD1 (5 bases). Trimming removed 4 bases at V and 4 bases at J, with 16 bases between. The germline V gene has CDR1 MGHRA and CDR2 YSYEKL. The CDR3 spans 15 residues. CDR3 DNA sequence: TGCGCCAGCAGCCCCAGGGCCCCGGGAGGCACTGAAGCTTTCTTT. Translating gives CASSPRAPGGTEAFF.

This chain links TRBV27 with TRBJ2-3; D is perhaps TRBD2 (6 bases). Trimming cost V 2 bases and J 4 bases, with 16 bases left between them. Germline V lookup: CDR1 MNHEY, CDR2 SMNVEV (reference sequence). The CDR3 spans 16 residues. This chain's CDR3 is CASSLGGMGFADTQYF. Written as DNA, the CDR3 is TGTGCCAGCAGTTTAGGAGGGATGGGCTTCGCAGATACGCAGTATTTT.